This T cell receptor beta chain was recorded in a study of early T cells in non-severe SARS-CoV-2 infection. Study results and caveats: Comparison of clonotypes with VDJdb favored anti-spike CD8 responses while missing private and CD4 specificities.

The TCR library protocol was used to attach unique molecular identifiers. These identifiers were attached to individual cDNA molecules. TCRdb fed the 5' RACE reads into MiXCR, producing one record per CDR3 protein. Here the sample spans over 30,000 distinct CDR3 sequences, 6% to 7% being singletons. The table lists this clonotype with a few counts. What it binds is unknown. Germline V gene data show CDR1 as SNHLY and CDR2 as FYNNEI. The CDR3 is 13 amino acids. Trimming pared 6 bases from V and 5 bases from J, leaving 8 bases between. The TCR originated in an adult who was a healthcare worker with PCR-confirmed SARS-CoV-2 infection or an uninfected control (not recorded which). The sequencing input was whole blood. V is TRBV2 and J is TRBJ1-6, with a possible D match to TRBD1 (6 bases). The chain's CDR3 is CASRGGNNSPLHF. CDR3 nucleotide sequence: TGTGCCAGCAGAGGGGGGAATAATTCACCCCTCCACTTT.